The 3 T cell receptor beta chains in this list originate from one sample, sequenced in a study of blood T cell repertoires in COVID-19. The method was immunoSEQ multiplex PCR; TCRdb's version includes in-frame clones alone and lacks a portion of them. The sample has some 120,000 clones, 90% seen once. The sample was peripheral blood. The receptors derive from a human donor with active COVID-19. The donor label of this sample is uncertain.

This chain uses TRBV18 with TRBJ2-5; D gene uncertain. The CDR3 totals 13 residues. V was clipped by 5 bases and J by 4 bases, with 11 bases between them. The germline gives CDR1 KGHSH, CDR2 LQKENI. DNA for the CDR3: TGTGCCAGCTCATCCCGTGGCGGAGAGACCCAGTACTTC. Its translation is CASSSRGGETQYF.

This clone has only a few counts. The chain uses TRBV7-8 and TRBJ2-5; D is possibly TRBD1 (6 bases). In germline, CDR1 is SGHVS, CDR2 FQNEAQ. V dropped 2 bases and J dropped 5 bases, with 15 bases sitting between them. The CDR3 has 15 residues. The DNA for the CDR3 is TGTGCCAGCAGCTTATCCGCAGGGGTGGTGGAGACCCAGTACTTC. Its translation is CASSLSAGVVETQYF.

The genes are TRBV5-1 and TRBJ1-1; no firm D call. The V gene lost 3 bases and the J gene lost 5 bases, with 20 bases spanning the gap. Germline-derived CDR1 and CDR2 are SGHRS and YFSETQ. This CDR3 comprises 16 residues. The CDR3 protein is CASSWEVVSLSTEAFF. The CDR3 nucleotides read TGCGCCAGCAGCTGGGAGGTTGTAAGCCTCTCGACTGAAGCTTTCTTT.